This T cell receptor beta chain was retrieved from a study of cytomegalovirus exposure and HLA in healthy donors. Study-level results: Confirmation in vitro established that a few CMV-associated chains were specific for CMV antigens. The classifier reportedly diagnosed cytomegalovirus status with high sensitivity and specificity.

CDR1 DFQATT and CDR2 SNEGSKA come from the germline V gene (reference sequence). The CDR3 sequence is 11 residues long. V lost 3 bases, J lost 6 bases, and 8 bases lay in between. Turning to this clone: Its antigen is unknown.

TCRdb's table, derived via immunoSEQ multiplex PCR, lists solely in-frame clones and lacks some. The sample carries tens of thousands of clones, approximately 97% recorded once. The donors were part of the validation cohort of 120 subjects. That cohort was separate from the first cohort, which comprised 666 subjects. This TCR derives from a woman aged 18-29 years in good health and CMV-seropositive. The J gene is TRBJ2-5, the V gene TRBV20-1; D uncertain. The sample was PBMCs. The CDR3 region is CSASLPKTQYF. CDR3 nucleotide sequence: TGCAGTGCTAGCCTCCCTAAGACCCAGTACTTC.